This TCR beta chain was recorded in a study of blood T cell repertoires in COVID-19. For the study at large: Sites across the United States, Italy and Spain contributed samples from acute and convalescent COVID-19. T cells, B-cell-depleted T cells, or PBMCs provided the cDNA or gDNA that served as material.

The CDR3 has 15 residues. Between the trimmed V and J ends, which lost 0 bases and 3 bases, there was a span of 11 bases. CDR1 and CDR2 (germline): SGDLS, YYNGEE. Authors' analysis steps: Amplifying reference gene primers gave estimates of nucleated cell counts. Here immunoSEQ multiplex PCR was the method, and the copy in TCRdb shows in-frame clones only, minus some. V and J calls and clone size follow that table, whereas D and trimming were derived from the DNA. The sample lists about 49,000 clones, approximately 85% occurring once. The clonotype comes from an older woman with acute or convalescent COVID-19. Sequencing used peripheral blood. The rearrangement links TRBV9 to TRBJ2-3, with TRBD1 as a possible D gene (5 bases). For the CDR3, the DNA is TGTGCCAGCAGCGTAGAGGGCAGGGCGACAGATACGCAGTATTTT. Encoded protein: CASSVEGRATDTQYF.